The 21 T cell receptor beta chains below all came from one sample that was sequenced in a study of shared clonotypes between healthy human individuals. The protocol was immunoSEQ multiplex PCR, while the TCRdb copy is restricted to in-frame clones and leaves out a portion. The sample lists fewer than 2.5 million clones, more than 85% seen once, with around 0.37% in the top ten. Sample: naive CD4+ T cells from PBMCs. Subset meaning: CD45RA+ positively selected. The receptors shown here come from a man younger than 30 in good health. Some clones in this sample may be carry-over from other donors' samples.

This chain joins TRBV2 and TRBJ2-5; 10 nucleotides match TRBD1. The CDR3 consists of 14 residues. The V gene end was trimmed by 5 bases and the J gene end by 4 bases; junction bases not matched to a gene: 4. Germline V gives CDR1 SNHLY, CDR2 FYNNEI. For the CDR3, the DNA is TGTGCCAGCAGTTGGGACAGGGGCTCAGAGACCCAGTACTTC. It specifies CASSWDRGSETQYF.

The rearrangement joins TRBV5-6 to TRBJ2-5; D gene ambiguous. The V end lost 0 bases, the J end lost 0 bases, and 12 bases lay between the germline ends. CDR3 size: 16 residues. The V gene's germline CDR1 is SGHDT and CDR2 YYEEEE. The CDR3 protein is CASSLGLDPYQETQYF. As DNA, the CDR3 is TGTGCCAGCAGCTTGGGGCTAGACCCGTACCAAGAGACCCAGTACTTC.

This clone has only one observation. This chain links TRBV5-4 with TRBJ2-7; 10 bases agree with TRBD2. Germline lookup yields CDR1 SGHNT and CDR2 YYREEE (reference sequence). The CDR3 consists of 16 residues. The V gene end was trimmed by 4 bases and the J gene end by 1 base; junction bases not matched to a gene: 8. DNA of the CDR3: TGTGCCAGCAGCCCCCAACTAGCGGGACAATCCTACGAGCAGTACTTC. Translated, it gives CASSPQLAGQSYEQYF.

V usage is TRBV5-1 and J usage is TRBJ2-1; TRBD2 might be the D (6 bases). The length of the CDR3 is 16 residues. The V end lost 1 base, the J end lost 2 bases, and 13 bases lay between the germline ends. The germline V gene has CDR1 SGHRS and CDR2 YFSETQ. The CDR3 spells CASSLLYLATYNEQFF. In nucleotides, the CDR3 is TGCGCCAGCAGCTTGTTGTACCTAGCGACCTACAATGAGCAGTTCTTC. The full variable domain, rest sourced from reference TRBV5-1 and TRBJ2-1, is KAGVTQTPRYLIKTRGQQVTLSCSPISGHRSVSWYQQTPGQGLQFLFEYFSETQRNKGNFPGRFSGRQFSNSRSEMNVSTLELGDSALYLCASSLLYLATYNEQFFGPGTRLTVL.

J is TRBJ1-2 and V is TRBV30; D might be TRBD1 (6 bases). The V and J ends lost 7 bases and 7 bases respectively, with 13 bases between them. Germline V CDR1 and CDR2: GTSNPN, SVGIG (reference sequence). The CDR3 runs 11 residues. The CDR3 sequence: CAFQGRSGYTF. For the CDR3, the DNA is TGTGCCTTCCAGGGGAGGAGTGGCTACACCTTC.

Here the CDR3 reads CASSPAGAGGYEQYF. The DNA for the CDR3 is TGTGCCAGCAGCCCCGCGGGAGCGGGGGGTTACGAGCAGTACTTC. This chain uses TRBV7-7 with TRBJ2-7, with 9 nucleotides matching TRBD2. The CDR3 is made up of 15 amino acids. V gave up 5 bases and J gave up 4 bases; unmatched junction bases: 9. The germline CDR1 and CDR2 sequences are SSHAT and FNYEAQ (reference sequence).

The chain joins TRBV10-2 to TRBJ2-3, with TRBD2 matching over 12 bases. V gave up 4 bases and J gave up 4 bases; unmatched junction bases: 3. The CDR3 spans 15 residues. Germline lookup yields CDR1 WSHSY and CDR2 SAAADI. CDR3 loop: CASSALAGGADTQYF. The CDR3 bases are TGCGCCAGCAGTGCCCTAGCGGGAGGGGCAGATACGCAGTATTTT.

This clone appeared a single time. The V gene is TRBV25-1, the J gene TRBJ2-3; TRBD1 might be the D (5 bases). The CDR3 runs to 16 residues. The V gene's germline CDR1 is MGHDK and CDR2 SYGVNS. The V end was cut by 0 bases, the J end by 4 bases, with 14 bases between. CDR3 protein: CASSEYGHPEADTQYF. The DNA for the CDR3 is TGTGCCAGCAGTGAATACGGACATCCCGAGGCAGATACGCAGTATTTT.

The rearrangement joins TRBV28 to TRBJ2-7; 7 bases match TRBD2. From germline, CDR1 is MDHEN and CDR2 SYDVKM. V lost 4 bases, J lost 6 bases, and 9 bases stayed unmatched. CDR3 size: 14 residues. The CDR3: CASSYMGGSGEQYF. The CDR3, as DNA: TGTGCCAGCAGTTATATGGGCGGGAGCGGCGAGCAGTACTTC.

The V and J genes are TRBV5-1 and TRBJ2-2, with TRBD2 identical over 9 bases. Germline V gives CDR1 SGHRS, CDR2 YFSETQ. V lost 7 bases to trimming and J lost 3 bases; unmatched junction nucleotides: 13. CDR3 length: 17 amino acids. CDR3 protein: CASGSPQVAGDTGELFF. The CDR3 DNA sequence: TGCGCCAGCGGCTCCCCCCAAGTAGCGGGAGACACCGGGGAGCTGTTTTTT.

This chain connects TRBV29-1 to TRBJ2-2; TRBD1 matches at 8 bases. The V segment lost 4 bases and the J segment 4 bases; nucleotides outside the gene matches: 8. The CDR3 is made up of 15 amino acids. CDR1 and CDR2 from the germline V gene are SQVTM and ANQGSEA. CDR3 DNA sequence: TGCAGCGTTGGGCGACAGGGGAGTGGCACCGGGGAGCTGTTTTTT. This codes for CSVGRQGSGTGELFF.

In DNA form, the CDR3 reads TGTGCCACCAGCAGAGAAGCTCCCGGGGAGCTGTTTTTT. Translation gives CATSREAPGELFF. The chain couples TRBV15 to TRBJ2-2; D is ambiguous. CDR3 length: 13 residues. The V end was cut by 0 bases, the J end by 6 bases, with 5 bases between. Germline values: CDR1 LNHNV, CDR2 YYDKDF (reference sequence).

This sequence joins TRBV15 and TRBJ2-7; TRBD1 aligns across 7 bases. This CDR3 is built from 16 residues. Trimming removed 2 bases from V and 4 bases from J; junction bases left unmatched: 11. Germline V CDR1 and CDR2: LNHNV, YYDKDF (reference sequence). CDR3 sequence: CATSRPRQGRRYEQYF. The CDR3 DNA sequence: TGTGCCACCAGCAGACCCAGACAGGGTCGACGGTACGAGCAGTACTTC.

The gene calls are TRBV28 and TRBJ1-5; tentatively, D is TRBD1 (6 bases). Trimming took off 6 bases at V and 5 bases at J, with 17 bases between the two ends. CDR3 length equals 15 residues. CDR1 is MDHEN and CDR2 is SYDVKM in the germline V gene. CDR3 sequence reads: CASSTRGTVDQPQHF. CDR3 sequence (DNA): TGTGCCAGCAGCACTAGGGGGACGGTTGATCAGCCCCAGCATTTT.

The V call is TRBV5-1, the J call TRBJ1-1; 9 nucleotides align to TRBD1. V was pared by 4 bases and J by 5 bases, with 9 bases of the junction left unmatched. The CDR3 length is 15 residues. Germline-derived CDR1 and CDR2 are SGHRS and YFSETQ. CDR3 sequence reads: CASSRTSTGGTEAFF. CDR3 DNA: TGCGCCAGCAGCCGCACCTCGACAGGGGGGACTGAAGCTTTCTTT.

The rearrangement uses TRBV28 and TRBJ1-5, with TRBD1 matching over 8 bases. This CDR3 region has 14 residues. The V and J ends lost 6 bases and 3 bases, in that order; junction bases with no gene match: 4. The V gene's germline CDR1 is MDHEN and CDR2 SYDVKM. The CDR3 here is CASRTGVANQPQHF. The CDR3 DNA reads TGTGCCAGCAGGACAGGGGTAGCCAATCAGCCCCAGCATTTT.

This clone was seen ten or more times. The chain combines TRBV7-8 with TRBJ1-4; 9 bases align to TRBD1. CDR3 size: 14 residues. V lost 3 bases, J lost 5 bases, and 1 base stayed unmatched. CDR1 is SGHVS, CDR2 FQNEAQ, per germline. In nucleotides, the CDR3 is TGTGCCAGCAGCTTGGGACAGGGAAATGAAAAACTGTTTTTT. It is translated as CASSLGQGNEKLFF.

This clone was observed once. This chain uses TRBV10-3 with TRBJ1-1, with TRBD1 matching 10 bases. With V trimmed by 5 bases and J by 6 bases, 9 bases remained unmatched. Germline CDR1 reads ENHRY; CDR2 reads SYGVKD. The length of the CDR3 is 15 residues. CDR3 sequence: CAISPSTGGIAEAFF. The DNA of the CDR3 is TGTGCCATCAGTCCATCGACAGGGGGCATCGCTGAAGCTTTCTTT.

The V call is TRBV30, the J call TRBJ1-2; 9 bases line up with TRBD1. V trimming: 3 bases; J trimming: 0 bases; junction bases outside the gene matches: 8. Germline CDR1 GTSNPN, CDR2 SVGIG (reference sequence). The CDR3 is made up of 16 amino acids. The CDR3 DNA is TGTGCCTGGAGGCCGGACAGGGGAAGCGCTAACTATGGCTACACCTTC. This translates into CAWRPDRGSANYGYTF.

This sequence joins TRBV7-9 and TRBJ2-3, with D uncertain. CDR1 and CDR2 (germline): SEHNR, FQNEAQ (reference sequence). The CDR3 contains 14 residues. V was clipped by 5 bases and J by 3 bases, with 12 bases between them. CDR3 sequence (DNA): TGTGCCAGCAGCCCGAGGCAGTCTACAGATACGCAGTATTTT. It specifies CASSPRQSTDTQYF.

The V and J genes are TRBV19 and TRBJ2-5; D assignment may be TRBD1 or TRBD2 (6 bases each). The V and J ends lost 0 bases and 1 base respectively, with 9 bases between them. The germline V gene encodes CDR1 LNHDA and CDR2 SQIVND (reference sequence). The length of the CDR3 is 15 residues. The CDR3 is CASSIDPGAQETQYF. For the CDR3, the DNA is TGTGCCAGTAGTATAGATCCGGGGGCCCAAGAGACCCAGTACTTC.